Listed below are T cell receptor beta chains from one sample, sequenced in a study of T cells expressing NK-cell markers. Each CDR3 protein gets one entry in TCRdb, which reprocessed the 5' RACE reads and gives no DNA. Its table records 150,000 to 180,000 distinct CDR3 sequences. The source material was blood T cells: a sorted CD56 or NKG2C T cell subset, CD4+ or CD8+ T cells, or bulk PBMC T cells (not recorded which). The receptor set was obtained from a woman between 50 and 59 years old in good health. CDR3s include the opening cysteine and the closing phenylalanine or tryptophan.

CASSLGQGDGYTF,13,TRBV5-1,TRBJ1-2
CASSLMEGLYNEQFF,15,TRBV6-5,TRBJ2-1
CASSDIGLAGKETQYF,16,TRBV2,TRBJ2-5
CASQQGNEQFF,11,TRBV27,TRBJ2-1
CASSWGTEATEAFF,14,TRBV12-3/TRBV12-4,TRBJ1-1
CASTKEGQSRYEQYF,15,TRBV11-2,TRBJ2-7
CASSDFSNQPQHF,13,TRBV2,TRBJ1-5
CATSDMTAYPVGELFF,16,TRBV24-1,TRBJ2-2
CATSRVDNEQYF,12,TRBV15,TRBJ2-7
CASSLLADTYNEQFF,15,TRBV27,TRBJ2-1
CASSSGLSYNEQFF,14,TRBV5-6,TRBJ2-1
CASSPSGGAGEKLFF,15,TRBV12-3/TRBV12-4,TRBJ1-4
CATSLAGGPGTGELFF,16,TRBV6-2/TRBV6-3,TRBJ2-2
CASSGSNLRYEQYF,14,TRBV27,TRBJ2-7
CASRQQEDSIYEQYF,15,TRBV28,TRBJ2-7
CASSLLTTSSYNEQFF,16,TRBV27,TRBJ2-1
CASSGTVSGANTGELFF,17,TRBV12-3/TRBV12-4,TRBJ2-2
CASRIGTLMNTEAFF,15,TRBV2,TRBJ1-1
CASRKPYGYTF,11,TRBV2,TRBJ1-2
CASSEGVPGELFF,13,TRBV10-1,TRBJ2-2
CASSPRTLAVEQYF,14,TRBV5-6,TRBJ2-7
CASSPDSNTDTQYF,14,TRBV3-1,TRBJ2-3
CASSLRPHNEQFF,13,TRBV11-2,TRBJ2-1
CASSQPTSGRWDTQYF,16,TRBV4-1,TRBJ2-3
CASSTGDGYYEQYF,14,TRBV5-6,TRBJ2-7
CASTPPDGDTGELFF,15,TRBV27,TRBJ2-2
CASSPLAGGRETQYF,15,TRBV3-1,TRBJ2-5
CASSPLPWDTQYF,13,TRBV9,TRBJ2-3
CASSVSGYSSYNEQFF,16,TRBV7-3,TRBJ2-1
CASSSPGLAGEYSYNEQFF,19,TRBV5-1,TRBJ2-1
CASSFTGVNTEAFF,14,TRBV6-5,TRBJ1-1
CASSRWYEGNTEAFF,15,TRBV19,TRBJ1-1
CASSLVASSYGYTF,14,TRBV7-9,TRBJ1-2
CASSSPPWGTDLLGQETQYF,20,TRBV11-2,TRBJ2-5
CASSLGGQSNQPQHF,15,TRBV12-3/TRBV12-4,TRBJ1-5
CASSWEGANIQYF,13,TRBV6-5,TRBJ2-4
CASSELGSGKPYEQYF,16,TRBV6-1,TRBJ2-7
CASNPDPLDEQYF,13,TRBV5-4,TRBJ2-7
CASSLDLYNEQFF,13,TRBV5-1,TRBJ2-1
CATRDGSHGYTF,12,TRBV7-6,TRBJ1-2
CASSLGRLAIEQFF,14,TRBV7-8,TRBJ2-1
CASSAGTGSYNEQFF,15,TRBV7-3,TRBJ2-1
CASNLGHYNEQFF,13,TRBV11-2,TRBJ2-1
CASSQDSGAWETQYF,15,TRBV3-1,TRBJ2-5
CASSSSARDRVRVLNTEAFF,20,TRBV7-8,TRBJ1-1
CASSQLAGDGNEQFF,15,TRBV4-2,TRBJ2-1
CASSPPRETQYF,12,TRBV18,TRBJ2-5
CASSVGPVNEQFF,13,TRBV25-1,TRBJ2-1
CAIGGTSGRSYEQYF,15,TRBV7-9,TRBJ2-7
CASSLAGRNEKLFF,14,TRBV7-9,TRBJ1-4
CASTLAGGGNEQFF,14,TRBV6-5,TRBJ2-1
CATSYSGNTIYF,12,TRBV15,TRBJ1-3